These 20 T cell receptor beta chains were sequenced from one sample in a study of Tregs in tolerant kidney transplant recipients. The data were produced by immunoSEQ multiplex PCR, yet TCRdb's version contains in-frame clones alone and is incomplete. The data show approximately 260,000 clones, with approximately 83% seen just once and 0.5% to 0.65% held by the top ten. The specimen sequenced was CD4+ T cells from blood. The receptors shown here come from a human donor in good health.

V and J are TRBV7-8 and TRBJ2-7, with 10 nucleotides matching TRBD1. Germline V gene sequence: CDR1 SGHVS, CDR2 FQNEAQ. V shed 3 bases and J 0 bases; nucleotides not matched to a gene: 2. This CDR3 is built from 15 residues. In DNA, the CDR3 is TGTGCCAGCAGCTTTGGGACAGGGGTCTCCTACGAGCAGTACTTC. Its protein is CASSFGTGVSYEQYF.

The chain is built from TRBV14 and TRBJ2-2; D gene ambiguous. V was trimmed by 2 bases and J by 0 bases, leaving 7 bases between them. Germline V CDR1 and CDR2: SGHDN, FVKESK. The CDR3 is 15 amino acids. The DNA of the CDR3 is TGTGCCAGCAGCCAATTCGGCGCGAACACCGGGGAGCTGTTTTTT. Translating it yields CASSQFGANTGELFF.

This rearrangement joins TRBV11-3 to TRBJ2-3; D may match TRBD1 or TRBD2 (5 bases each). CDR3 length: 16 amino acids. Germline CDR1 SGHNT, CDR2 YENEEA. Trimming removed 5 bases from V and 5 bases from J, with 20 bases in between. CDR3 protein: CASSASGTIFGDTQYF. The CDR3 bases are TGTGCCAGCAGCGCCTCCGGGACGATCTTTGGAGATACGCAGTATTTT.

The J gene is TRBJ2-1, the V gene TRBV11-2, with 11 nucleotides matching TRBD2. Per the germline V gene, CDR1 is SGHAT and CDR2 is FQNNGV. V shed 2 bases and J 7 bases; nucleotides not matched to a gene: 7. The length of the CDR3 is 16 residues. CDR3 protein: CASSLIGTSGNNEQFF. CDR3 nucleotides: TGTGCCAGCAGCTTAATAGGGACTAGCGGCAATAATGAGCAGTTCTTC.

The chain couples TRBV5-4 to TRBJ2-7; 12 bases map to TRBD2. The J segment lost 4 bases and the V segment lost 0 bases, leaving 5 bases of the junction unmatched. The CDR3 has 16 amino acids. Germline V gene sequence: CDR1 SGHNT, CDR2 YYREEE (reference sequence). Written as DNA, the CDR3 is TGTGCCAGCAGCTTGGCCGGACTAGCGGGAAAATACGAGCAGTACTTC. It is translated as CASSLAGLAGKYEQYF.

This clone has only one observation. The CDR3 DNA is TGTGCCAGCAGCCGTTCCGGGACCTACGAGCAGTACTTC. Amino acid sequence: CASSRSGTYEQYF. The chain uses TRBV7-8 and TRBJ2-7, with TRBD2 as a possible D gene (5 bases). Germline CDR1 is SGHVS and CDR2 is FQNEAQ. CDR3 length: 13 residues. Trimming left V 5 bases short and J 2 bases short, with 10 bases between.

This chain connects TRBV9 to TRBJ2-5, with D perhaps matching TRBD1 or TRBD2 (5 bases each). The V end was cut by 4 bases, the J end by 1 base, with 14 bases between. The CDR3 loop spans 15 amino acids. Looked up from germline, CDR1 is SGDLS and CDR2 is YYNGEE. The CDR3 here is CASSIRDGLQETQYF. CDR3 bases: TGTGCCAGCAGCATCCGGGACGGACTCCAAGAGACCCAGTACTTC.

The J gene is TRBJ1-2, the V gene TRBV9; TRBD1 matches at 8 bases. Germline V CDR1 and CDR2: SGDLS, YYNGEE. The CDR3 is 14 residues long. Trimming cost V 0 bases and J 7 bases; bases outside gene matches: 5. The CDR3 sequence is CASSVVDRAGGYTF. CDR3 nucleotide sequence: TGTGCCAGCAGCGTAGTGGACAGGGCGGGTGGCTACACCTTC. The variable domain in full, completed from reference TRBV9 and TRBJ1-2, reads DSGVTQTPKHLITATGQRVTLRCSPRSGDLSVYWYQQSLDQGLQFLIQYYNGEERAKGNILERFSAQQFPDLHSELNLSSLELGDSALYFCASSVVDRAGGYTFGSGTRLTVV.

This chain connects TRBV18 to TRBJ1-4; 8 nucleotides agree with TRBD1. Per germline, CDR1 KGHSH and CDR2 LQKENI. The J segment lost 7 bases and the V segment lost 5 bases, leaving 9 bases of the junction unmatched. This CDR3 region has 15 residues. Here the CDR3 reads CASSSNQGAGEKLFF. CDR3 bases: TGTGCCAGCTCATCCAACCAGGGGGCGGGTGAAAAACTGTTTTTT.

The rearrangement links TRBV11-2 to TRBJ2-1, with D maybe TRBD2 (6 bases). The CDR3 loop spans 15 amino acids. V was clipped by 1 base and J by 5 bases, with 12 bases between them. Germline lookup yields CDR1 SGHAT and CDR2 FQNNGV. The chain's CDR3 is CASSLAPLAHNEQFF. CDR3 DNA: TGTGCCAGCAGCTTAGCCCCACTAGCTCACAATGAGCAGTTCTTC.

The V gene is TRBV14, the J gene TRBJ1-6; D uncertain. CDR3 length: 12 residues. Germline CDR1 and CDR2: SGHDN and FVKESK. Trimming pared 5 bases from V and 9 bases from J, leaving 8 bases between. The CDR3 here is CASSRVPSPLHF. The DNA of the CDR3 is TGTGCCAGCAGCAGGGTACCTTCACCCCTCCACTTT. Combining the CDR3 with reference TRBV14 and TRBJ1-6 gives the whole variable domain EAGVTQFPSHSVIEKGQTVTLRCDPISGHDNLYWYRRVMGKEIKFLLHFVKESKQDESGMPNNRFLAERTGGTYSTLKVQPAELEDSGVYFCASSRVPSPLHFGNGTRLTVT.

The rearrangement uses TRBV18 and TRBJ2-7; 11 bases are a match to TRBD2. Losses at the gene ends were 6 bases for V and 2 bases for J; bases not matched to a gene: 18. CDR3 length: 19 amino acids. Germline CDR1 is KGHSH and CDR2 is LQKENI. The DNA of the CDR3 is TGTGCCAGCTCCTCAATAGCGGGGGGGCCCGCTCCGGATCCCTACGAGCAGTACTTC. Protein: CASSSIAGGPAPDPYEQYF. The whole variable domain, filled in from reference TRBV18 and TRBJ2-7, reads NAGVMQNPRHLVRRRGQEARLRCSPMKGHSHVYWYRQLPEEGLKFMVYLQKENIIDESGMPKERFSAEFPKEGPSILRIQQVVRGDSAAYFCASSSIAGGPAPDPYEQYFGPGTRLTVT.

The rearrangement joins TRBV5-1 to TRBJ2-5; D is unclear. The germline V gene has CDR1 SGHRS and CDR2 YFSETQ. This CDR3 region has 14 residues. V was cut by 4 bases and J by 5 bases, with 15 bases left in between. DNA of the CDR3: TGCGCCAGCAGCGTGAGAGTAATGAGGGAGACCCAGTACTTC. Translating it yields CASSVRVMRETQYF.

CDR3 region: CASRGDSGNTIYF. As DNA, the CDR3 is TGTGCCAGTAGGGGTGACTCTGGAAACACCATATATTTT. V gene TRBV19 combines with J gene TRBJ1-3; unclear D gene. Germline V gene data show CDR1 as LNHDA and CDR2 as SQIVND (reference sequence). Trimming removed 6 bases from V and 0 bases from J, with 6 bases in between. The CDR3 is made up of 13 amino acids.

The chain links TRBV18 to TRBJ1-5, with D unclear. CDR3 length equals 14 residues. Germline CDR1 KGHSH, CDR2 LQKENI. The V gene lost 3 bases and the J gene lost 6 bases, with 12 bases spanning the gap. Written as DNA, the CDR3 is TGTGCCAGCTCACCCAGCAGCCAAAGTCAGCCCCAGCATTTT. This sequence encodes CASSPSSQSQPQHF.

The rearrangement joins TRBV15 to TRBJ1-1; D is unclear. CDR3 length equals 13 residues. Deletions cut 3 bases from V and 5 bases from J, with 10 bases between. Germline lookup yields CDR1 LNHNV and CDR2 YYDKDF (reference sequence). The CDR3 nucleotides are TGTGCCACCAGCAGTGACCAGCGGACTGAAGCTTTCTTT. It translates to CATSSDQRTEAFF.

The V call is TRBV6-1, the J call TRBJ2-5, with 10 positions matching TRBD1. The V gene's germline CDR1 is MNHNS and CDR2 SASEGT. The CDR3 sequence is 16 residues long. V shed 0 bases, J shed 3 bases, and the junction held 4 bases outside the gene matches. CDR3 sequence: CASSEAGTGVKETQYF. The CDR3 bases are TGTGCCAGCAGTGAAGCGGGGACAGGGGTTAAAGAGACCCAGTACTTC.

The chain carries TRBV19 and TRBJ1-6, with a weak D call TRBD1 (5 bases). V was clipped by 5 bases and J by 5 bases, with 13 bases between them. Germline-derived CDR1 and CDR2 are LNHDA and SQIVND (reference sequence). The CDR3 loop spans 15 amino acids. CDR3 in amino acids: CASSSMGGDNSPLHF. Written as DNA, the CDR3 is TGTGCCAGTAGTTCCATGGGGGGGGATAATTCACCCCTCCACTTT. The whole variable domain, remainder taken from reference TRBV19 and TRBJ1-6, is DGGITQSPKYLFRKEGQNVTLSCEQNLNHDAMYWYRQDPGQGLRLIYYSQIVNDFQKGDIAEGYSVSREKKESFPLTVTSAQKNPTAFYLCASSSMGGDNSPLHFGNGTRLTVT.

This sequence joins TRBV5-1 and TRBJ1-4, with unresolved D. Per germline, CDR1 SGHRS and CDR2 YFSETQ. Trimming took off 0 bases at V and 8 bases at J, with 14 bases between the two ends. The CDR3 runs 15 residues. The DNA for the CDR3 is TGCGCCAGCAGCTTGGACTCTTCAGGTCGGGAAAAACTGTTTTTT. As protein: CASSLDSSGREKLFF.

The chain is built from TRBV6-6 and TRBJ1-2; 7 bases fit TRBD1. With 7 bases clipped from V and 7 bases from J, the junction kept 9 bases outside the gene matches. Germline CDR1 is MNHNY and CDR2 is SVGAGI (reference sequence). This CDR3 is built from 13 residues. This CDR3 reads CASTRQGDGGYTF. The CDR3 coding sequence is TGTGCCAGCACCCGACAGGGAGATGGTGGCTACACCTTC.